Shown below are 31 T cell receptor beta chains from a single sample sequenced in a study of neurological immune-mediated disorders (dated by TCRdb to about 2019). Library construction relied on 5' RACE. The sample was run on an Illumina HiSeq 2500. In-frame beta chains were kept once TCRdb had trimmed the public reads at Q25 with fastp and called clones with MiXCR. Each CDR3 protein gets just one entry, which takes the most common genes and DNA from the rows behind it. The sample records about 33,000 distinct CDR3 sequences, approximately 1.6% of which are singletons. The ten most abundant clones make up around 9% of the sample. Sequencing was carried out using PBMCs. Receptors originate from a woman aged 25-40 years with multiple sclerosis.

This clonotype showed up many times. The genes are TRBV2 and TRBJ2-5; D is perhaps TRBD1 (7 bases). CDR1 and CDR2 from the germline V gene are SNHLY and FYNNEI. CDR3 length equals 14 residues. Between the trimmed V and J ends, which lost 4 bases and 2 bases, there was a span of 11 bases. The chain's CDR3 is CASSVAGGQETQYF. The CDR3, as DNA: TGTGCCAGCAGTGTCGCAGGGGGGCAAGAGACCCAGTACTTC.

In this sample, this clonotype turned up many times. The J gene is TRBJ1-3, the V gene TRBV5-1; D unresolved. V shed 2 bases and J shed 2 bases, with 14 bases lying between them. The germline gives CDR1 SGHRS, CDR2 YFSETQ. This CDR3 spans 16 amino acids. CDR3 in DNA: TGCGCCAGCAGCTTAGGATCCGGTGCTACTGGAAACACCATATATTTT. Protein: CASSLGSGATGNTIYF.

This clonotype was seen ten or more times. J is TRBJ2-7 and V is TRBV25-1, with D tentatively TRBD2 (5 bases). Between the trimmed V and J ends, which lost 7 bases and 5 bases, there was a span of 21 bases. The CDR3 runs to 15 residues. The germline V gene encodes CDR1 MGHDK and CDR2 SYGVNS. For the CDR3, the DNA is TGTGCCAGCAAGCCTCCGGGATTAACCCTCCACGAGCAGTACTTC. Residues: CASKPPGLTLHEQYF.

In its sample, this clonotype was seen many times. The CDR3 DNA follows: TGTGCCAGCAGATTGGGGGGGGCTAATGAAAAACTGTTTTTT. Translated, it gives CASRLGGANEKLFF. The rearrangement joins TRBV6-6 to TRBJ1-4, with D possibly TRBD1 on 5 matching bases. V was clipped by 6 bases and J by 3 bases, with 11 bases between them. The CDR3 is 14 residues long. From germline, CDR1 is MNHNY and CDR2 SVGAGI (reference sequence).

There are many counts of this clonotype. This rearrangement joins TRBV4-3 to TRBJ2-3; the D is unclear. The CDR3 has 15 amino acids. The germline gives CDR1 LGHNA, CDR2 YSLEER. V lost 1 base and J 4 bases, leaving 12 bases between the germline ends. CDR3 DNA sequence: TGCGCCAGCAGCCAAGGGCACATAGGACCAGATACGCAGTATTTT. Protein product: CASSQGHIGPDTQYF.

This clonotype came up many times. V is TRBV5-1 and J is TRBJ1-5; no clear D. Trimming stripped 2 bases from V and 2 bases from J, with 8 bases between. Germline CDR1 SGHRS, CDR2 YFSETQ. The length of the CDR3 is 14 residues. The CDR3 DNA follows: TGCGCCAGCAGCTTCCGGCAGGGCAATCAGCCCCAGCATTTT. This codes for CASSFRQGNQPQHF.

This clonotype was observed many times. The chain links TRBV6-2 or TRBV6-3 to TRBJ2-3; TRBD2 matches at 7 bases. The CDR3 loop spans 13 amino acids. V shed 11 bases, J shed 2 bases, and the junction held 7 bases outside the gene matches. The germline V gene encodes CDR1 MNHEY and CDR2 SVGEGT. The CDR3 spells CAASGTNTDTQYF. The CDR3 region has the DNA TGTGCCGCATCCGGGACTAACACAGATACGCAGTATTTT.

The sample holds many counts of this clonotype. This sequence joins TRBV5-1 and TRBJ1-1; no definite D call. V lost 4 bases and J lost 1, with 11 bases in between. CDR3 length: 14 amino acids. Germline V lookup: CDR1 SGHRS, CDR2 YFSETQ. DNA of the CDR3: TGCGCCAGCAGCGGGTTACCTGAGAACACTGAAGCTTTCTTT. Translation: CASSGLPENTEAFF.

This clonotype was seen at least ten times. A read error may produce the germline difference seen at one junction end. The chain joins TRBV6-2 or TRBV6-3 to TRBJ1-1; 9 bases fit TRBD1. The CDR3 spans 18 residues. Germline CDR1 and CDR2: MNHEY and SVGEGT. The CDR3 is CASSYAPGTGRSNTAAFF. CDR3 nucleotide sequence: TGTGCCAGCAGTTACGCTCCAGGGACAGGGAGGTCAAACACTGCAGCTTTCTTT.

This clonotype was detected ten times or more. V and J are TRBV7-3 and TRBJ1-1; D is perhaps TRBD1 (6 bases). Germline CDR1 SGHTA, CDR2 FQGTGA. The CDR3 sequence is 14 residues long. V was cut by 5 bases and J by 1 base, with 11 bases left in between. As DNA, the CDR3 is TGTGCCAGCAGCGGGGGACATTCGAACACTGAAGCTTTCTTT. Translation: CASSGGHSNTEAFF. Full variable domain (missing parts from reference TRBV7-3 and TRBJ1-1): GAGVSQTPSNKVTEKGKYVELRCDPISGHTALYWYRQSLGQGPEFLIYFQGTGAADDSGLPNDRFFAVRPEGSVSTLKIQRTERGDSAVYLCASSGGHSNTEAFFGQGTRLTVV.

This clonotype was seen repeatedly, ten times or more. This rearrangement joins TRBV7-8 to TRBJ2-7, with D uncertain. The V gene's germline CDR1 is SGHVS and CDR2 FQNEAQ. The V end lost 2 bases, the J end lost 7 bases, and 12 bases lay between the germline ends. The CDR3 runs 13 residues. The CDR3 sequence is CASSLSLVEEQYF. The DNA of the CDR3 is TGTGCCAGCAGCTTATCTCTGGTCGAGGAGCAGTACTTC. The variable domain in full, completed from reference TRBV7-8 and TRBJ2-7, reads GAGVSQSPRYKVAKRGQDVALRCDPISGHVSLFWYQQALGQGPEFLTYFQNEAQLDKSGLPSDRFFAERPEGSVSTLKIQRTQQEDSAVYLCASSLSLVEEQYFGPGTRLTVT.

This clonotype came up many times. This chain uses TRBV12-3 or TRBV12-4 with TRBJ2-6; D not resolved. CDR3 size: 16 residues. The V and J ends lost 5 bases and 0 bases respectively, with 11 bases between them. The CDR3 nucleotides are TGTGCCAGCAGTCCCGCCGGGCGCTCTGGGGCCAACGTCCTGACTTTC. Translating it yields CASSPAGRSGANVLTF.

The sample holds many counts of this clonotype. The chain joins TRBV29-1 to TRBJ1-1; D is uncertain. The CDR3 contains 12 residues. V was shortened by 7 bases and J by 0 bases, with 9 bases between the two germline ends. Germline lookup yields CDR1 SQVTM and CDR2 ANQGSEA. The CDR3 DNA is TGCAGCGCCTCACAAGTGAACACTGAAGCTTTCTTT. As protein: CSASQVNTEAFF.

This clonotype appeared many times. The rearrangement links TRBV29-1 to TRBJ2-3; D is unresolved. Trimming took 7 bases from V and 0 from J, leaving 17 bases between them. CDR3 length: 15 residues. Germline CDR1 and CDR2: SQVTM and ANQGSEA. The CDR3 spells CSAPPLERSTDTQYF. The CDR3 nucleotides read TGCAGCGCGCCGCCTTTGGAACGAAGCACAGATACGCAGTATTTT.

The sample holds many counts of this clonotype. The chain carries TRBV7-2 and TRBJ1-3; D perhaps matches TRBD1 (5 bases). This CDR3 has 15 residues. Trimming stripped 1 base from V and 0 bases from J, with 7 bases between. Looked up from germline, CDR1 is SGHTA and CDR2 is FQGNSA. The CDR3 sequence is CASSLGQLSGNTIYF. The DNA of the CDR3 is TGTGCCAGCAGCTTAGGACAGCTCTCTGGAAACACCATATATTTT.

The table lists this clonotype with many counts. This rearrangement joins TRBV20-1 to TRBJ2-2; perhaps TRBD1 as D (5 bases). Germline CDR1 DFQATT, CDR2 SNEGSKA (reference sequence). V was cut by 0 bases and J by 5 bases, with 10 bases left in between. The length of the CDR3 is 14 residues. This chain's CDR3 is CSARDPKGTGELFF. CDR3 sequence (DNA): TGCAGTGCTAGAGATCCGAAGGGGACCGGGGAGCTGTTTTTT.

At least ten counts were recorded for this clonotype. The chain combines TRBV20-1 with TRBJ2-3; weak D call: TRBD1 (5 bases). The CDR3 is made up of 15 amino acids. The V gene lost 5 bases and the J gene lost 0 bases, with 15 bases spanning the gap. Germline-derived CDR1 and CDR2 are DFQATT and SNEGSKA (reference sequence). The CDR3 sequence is CSALQTALSTDTQYF. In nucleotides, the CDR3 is TGCAGTGCTCTTCAGACAGCTCTTAGCACAGATACGCAGTATTTT.

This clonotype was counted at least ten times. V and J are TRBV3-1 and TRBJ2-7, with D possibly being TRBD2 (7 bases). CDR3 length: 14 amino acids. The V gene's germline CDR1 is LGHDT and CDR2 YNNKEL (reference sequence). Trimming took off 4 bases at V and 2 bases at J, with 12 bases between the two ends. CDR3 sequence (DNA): TGTGCCAGCAGCCTGGCGGGGGACACCTACGAGCAGTACTTC. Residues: CASSLAGDTYEQYF.

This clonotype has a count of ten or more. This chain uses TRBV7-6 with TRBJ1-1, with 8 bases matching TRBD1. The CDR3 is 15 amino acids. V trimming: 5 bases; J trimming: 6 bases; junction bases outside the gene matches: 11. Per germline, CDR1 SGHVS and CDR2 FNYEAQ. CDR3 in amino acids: CASSVSGTGLPEAFF. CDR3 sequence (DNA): TGTGCCAGCAGCGTCTCCGGGACAGGACTGCCTGAAGCTTTCTTT.

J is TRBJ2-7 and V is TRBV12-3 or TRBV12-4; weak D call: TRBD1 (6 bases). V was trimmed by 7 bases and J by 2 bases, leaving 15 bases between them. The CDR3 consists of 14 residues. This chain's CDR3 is CASMGAGSTYEQYF. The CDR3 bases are TGTGCCAGCATGGGGGCAGGGTCGACCTACGAGCAGTACTTC.

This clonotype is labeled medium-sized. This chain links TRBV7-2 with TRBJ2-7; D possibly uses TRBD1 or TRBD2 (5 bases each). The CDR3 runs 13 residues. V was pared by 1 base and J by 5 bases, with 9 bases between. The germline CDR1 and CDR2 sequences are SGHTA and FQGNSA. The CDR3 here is CASSLDGADEQYF. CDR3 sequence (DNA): TGTGCCAGCAGCTTAGACGGGGCGGACGAGCAGTACTTC.

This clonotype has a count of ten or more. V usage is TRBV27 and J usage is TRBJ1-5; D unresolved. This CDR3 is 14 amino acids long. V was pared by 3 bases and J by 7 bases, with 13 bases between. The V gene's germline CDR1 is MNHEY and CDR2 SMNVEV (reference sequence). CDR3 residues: CASSFLEGGQPQHF. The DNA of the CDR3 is TGTGCCAGCAGTTTCCTGGAGGGAGGCCAGCCCCAGCATTTT.

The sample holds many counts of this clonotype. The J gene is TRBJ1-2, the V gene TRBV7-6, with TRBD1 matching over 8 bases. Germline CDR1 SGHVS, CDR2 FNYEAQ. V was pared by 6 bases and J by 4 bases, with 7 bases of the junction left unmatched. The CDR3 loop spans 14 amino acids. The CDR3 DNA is TGTGCCAGCAGACCTTTACAGGGGGGCTATGGCTACACCTTC. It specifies CASRPLQGGYGYTF.

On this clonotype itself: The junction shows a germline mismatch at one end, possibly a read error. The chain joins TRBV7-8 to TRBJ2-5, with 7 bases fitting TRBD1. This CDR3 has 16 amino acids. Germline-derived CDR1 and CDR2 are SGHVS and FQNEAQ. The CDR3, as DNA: TGTGCCAGCAGACAAGTCCTCGGGACAGCCCAAGAGAACCAGTACTTC. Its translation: CASRQVLGTAQENQYF.

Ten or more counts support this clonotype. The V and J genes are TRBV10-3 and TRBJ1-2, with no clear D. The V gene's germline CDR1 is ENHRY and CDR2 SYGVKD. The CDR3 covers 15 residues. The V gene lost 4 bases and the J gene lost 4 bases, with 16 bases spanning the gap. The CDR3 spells CAISGLGGVFYGYTF. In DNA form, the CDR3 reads TGTGCCATCAGTGGCCTCGGAGGAGTTTTCTATGGCTACACCTTC.

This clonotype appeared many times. CDR3 coding DNA: TGTGCCAGCAGTTTAGAGGGGGTGTTCTATGGCTACACCTTC. Its translation is CASSLEGVFYGYTF. The chain employs TRBV12-3 or TRBV12-4 and TRBJ1-2, with a possible D match to TRBD1 (6 bases). The V end lost 1 base, the J end lost 4 bases, and 10 bases lay between the germline ends. This CDR3 is built from 14 residues.

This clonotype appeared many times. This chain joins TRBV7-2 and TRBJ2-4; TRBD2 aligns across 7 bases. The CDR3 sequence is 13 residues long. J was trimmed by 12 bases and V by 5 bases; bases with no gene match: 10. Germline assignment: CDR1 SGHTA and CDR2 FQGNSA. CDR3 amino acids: CASSPGTTFNQYF. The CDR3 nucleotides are TGTGCCAGCAGCCCGGGGACTACCTTTAATCAGTACTTC.

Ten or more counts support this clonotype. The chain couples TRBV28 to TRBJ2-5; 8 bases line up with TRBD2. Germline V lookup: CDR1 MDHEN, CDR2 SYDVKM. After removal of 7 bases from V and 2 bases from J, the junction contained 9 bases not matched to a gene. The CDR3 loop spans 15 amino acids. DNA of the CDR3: TGTGCCAGCAATCGCGGGGGGCTACGACAAGAGACCCAGTACTTC. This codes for CASNRGGLRQETQYF. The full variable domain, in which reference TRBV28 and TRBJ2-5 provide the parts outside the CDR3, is DVKVTQSSRYLVKRTGEKVFLECVQDMDHENMFWYRQDPGLGLRLIYFSYDVKMKEKGDIPEGYSVSREKKERFSLILESASTNQTSMYLCASNRGGLRQETQYFGPGTRLLVL.

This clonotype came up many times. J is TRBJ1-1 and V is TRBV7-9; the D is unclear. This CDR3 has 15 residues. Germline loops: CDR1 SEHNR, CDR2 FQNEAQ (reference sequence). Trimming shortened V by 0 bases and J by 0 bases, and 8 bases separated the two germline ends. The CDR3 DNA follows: TGTGCCAGCAGCTTAGCGGCAGGAGTGAACACTGAAGCTTTCTTT. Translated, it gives CASSLAAGVNTEAFF.

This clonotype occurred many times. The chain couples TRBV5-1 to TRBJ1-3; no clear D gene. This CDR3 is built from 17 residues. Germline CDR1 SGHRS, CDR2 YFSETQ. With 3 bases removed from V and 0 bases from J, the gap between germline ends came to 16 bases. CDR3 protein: CASSSLTAGSSGNTIYF. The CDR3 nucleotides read TGCGCCAGCAGCTCTCTAACGGCGGGTAGCTCTGGAAACACCATATATTTT.

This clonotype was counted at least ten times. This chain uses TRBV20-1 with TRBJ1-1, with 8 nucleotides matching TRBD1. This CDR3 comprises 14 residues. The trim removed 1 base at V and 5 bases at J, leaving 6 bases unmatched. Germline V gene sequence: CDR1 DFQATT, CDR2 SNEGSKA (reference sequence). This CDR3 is CSARGDRSGTEAFF. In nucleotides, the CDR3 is TGCAGTGCTAGAGGGGACAGGTCCGGTACTGAAGCTTTCTTT.